The entry below gives a single T cell receptor beta chain sequence along with its context. The CDR3 has 16 residues. V was pared by 4 bases and J by 2 bases, with 15 bases between. Germline CDR1 reads GTSNPN; CDR2 reads SVGIG (reference sequence). The data derive from a study of blood T cell repertoires in COVID-19. Profiled with immunoSEQ multiplex PCR; TCRdb holds only in-frame clones, not every one. Here the sample spans about 50,000 clones, about 90% being singletons. This TCR was sampled from a man in his forties or fifties with active COVID-19. The sequenced sample consisted of peripheral blood. The J gene is TRBJ2-6, the V gene TRBV30; D is perhaps TRBD1 (6 bases). This chain's CDR3 is CAWTTGLGAGANVLTF. CDR3 nucleotide sequence: TGTGCCTGGACTACAGGGCTTGGGGCTGGGGCCAACGTCCTGACTTTC.